These 21 T cell receptor beta chains were all obtained from the same sample, sequenced in a study of cytomegalovirus exposure and HLA in healthy donors. The PCR was carried out with 60 Vbeta primers and 13 Jbeta primers. Sequenced by immunoSEQ multiplex PCR; TCRdb stores in-frame clones only, minus some. Among roughly 80,000 clones, around 81% were seen once, and the ten largest hold 1.1%. The source material was PBMCs. These receptors were collected from a male donor in good health and CMV-seronegative.

The chain carries TRBV11-2 and TRBJ2-7; 7 bases line up with TRBD1. CDR1 and CDR2 (germline): SGHAT, FQNNGV. The CDR3 is made up of 14 amino acids. V dropped 5 bases and J dropped 1; count of bases not matched to a gene: 5. The CDR3 sequence: CASSIQGLSYEQYF. For the CDR3, the DNA is TGTGCCAGCAGCATACAGGGGCTGTCCTACGAGCAGTACTTC.

V is TRBV19 and J is TRBJ1-1; 7 nucleotides line up with TRBD1. V shed 3 bases, J shed 1 base, and the junction held 5 bases outside the gene matches. The CDR3 runs 15 residues. The germline V gene has CDR1 LNHDA and CDR2 SQIVND (reference sequence). The CDR3: CASSIDRVGNTEAFF. CDR3 DNA: TGTGCCAGTAGTATTGACAGGGTCGGGAACACTGAAGCTTTCTTT.

The J gene is TRBJ2-5, the V gene TRBV5-8; maybe TRBD2 (6 bases). Trimming removed 5 bases from V and 7 bases from J, with 21 bases in between. Germline V CDR1 and CDR2: SGHTS, YDEGEE. CDR3 length: 15 residues. CDR3 loop: CASRRIGARRGTQYF. The CDR3 DNA is TGTGCCAGCAGACGGATCGGGGCCAGGAGGGGGACCCAGTACTTC.

This clone was counted between two and nine times. CDR3 amino acids: CASSFDREETQYF. The CDR3 DNA reads TGTGCCAGCAGCTTTGACAGAGAAGAGACCCAGTACTTC. This chain connects TRBV7-8 to TRBJ2-5, with D perhaps matching TRBD1 (5 bases). Trimming removed 3 bases from V and 3 bases from J, with 8 bases in between. Germline V gene sequence: CDR1 SGHVS, CDR2 FQNEAQ. There are 13 residues in the CDR3.

The chain links TRBV30 to TRBJ2-1; 14 bases map to TRBD2. J lost 10 bases, V lost 3 bases, and 8 bases had no gene match. CDR1 GTSNPN and CDR2 SVGIG come from the germline V gene (reference sequence). The CDR3 is 15 residues long. CDR3 loop: CAWRGLAGAKGEQFF. DNA of the CDR3: TGTGCCTGGAGGGGACTAGCGGGGGCAAAGGGGGAGCAGTTCTTC. Based on the CDR3 plus reference TRBV30 and TRBJ2-1, the full variable domain is SQTIHQWPATLVQPVGSPLSLECTVEGTSNPNLYWYRQAAGRGLQLLFYSVGIGQISSEVPQNLSASRPQDRQFILSSKKLLLSDSGFYLCAWRGLAGAKGEQFFGPGTRLTVL.

This sequence joins TRBV4-1 and TRBJ2-1; no clear D. Germline loops: CDR1 MGHRA, CDR2 YSYEKL. Trimming pared 4 bases from V and 5 bases from J, leaving 3 bases between. This CDR3 region has 11 residues. The CDR3, as DNA: TGCGCCAGCAGCCGTAACAATGAGCAGTTCTTC. Amino acids: CASSRNNEQFF.

This clone was seen only once. The chain uses TRBV7-2 and TRBJ1-1; D might be TRBD1 (5 bases). This CDR3 contains 14 residues. Germline-derived CDR1 and CDR2 are SGHTA and FQGNSA. V shed 1 base and J shed 5 bases, with 11 bases lying between them. CDR3 amino acids: CASSLGRGGTEAFF. CDR3 DNA sequence: TGTGCCAGCAGCTTAGGGCGGGGCGGGACTGAAGCTTTCTTT. The entire variable domain, with the rest obtained from reference TRBV7-2 and TRBJ1-1, is as follows: GAGVSQSPSNKVTEKGKDVELRCDPISGHTALYWYRQSLGQGLEFLIYFQGNSAPDKSGLPSDRFSAERTGGSVSTLTIQRTQQEDSAVYLCASSLGRGGTEAFFGQGTRLTVV.

The V and J genes are TRBV30 and TRBJ2-5, with D possibly matching TRBD2 (7 bases). V lost 3 bases to trimming and J lost 2 bases, with 16 bases between them. Germline CDR1 GTSNPN, CDR2 SVGIG (reference sequence). The CDR3 spans 15 residues. CDR3 in amino acids: CAWSTWGGRQETQYF. The DNA for the CDR3 is TGTGCCTGGAGCACATGGGGGGGCCGACAAGAGACCCAGTACTTC.

The V and J genes are TRBV2 and TRBJ2-3, with 10 bases aligning to TRBD2. From germline, CDR1 is SNHLY and CDR2 FYNNEI. J gave up 2 bases and V 7 bases, and 15 bases lay outside the gene matches. The CDR3 length is 18 residues. The CDR3 loop reads CASTRRGGLAGDTDTQYF. The CDR3 coding sequence is TGTGCCAGCACCAGGAGGGGTGGGCTAGCGGGAGACACAGATACGCAGTATTTT.

The chain links TRBV7-2 to TRBJ2-7; D unclear. Between the trimmed V and J ends, which lost 5 bases and 4 bases, there was a span of 15 bases. The CDR3 is 14 amino acids. Looked up from germline, CDR1 is SGHTA and CDR2 is FQGNSA. The CDR3 protein is CASSTRFNEYEQYF. The CDR3 DNA reads TGTGCCAGCAGCACCAGGTTTAATGAATACGAGCAGTACTTC.

J is TRBJ2-3 and V is TRBV19; TRBD2 agrees at 8 bases. V lost 7 bases and J lost 3; bases outside the gene matches: 6. The CDR3 contains 14 residues. Germline lookup yields CDR1 LNHDA and CDR2 SQIVND (reference sequence). The CDR3 reads CASTPTSGTDTQYF. The CDR3 region has the DNA TGTGCCAGTACCCCCACTAGCGGTACAGATACGCAGTATTTT. The whole variable domain, remainder taken from reference TRBV19 and TRBJ2-3, is DGGITQSPKYLFRKEGQNVTLSCEQNLNHDAMYWYRQDPGQGLRLIYYSQIVNDFQKGDIAEGYSVSREKKESFPLTVTSAQKNPTAFYLCASTPTSGTDTQYFGPGTRLTVL.

As for this clone: Germline and junction disagree at one end, which may indicate a read error. V is TRBV19 and J is TRBJ1-5; D unclear. CDR1 LNHDA and CDR2 SQIVND come from the germline V gene (reference sequence). CDR3 size: 14 residues. The CDR3 spells CASSIRETNQPQNF. The DNA for the CDR3 is TGTGCCAGTAGTATAAGGGAGACTAATCAGCCCCAGAATTTT.

The CDR3 bases are TGTGCCAGCAGCCCCCGTATCCCTGGGGCCAACGTCCTGACTTTC. Its protein is CASSPRIPGANVLTF. The chain has TRBV21-1 and TRBJ2-6; the table assigns TRBD2, which was not confirmed against the DNA. TRBV21-1 is given as a pseudogene. The CDR3 covers 15 residues.

The chain uses TRBV5-6 and TRBJ1-3, with a possible D match to TRBD1 (5 bases). The germline V gene has CDR1 SGHDT and CDR2 YYEEEE. The CDR3 totals 14 residues. Deletions cut 2 bases from V and 2 bases from J, with 8 bases between. This CDR3 reads CASSFPRAGNTIYF. The DNA of the CDR3 is TGTGCCAGCAGCTTCCCCAGGGCTGGAAACACCATATATTTT.

This rearrangement joins TRBV7-9 to TRBJ2-1; TRBD2 aligns across 12 bases. Losses at the gene ends were 5 bases for V and 15 bases for J; bases not matched to a gene: 14. The CDR3 sequence is 15 residues long. Germline CDR1 SEHNR, CDR2 FQNEAQ (reference sequence). The CDR3 bases are TGTGCCAGCAGCACGACTAGCGGGAGAGGGGATGGTTGGTTCTTC. Translating it yields CASSTTSGRGDGWFF.

The V gene is TRBV6-6, the J gene TRBJ2-1; 9 bases map to TRBD2. The CDR3 runs to 14 residues. Trimming removed 7 bases from V and 4 bases from J; junction bases left unmatched: 5. The germline gives CDR1 MNHNY, CDR2 SVGAGI (reference sequence). This CDR3 reads CASTASGRYNEQFF. The CDR3, as DNA: TGTGCCAGCACAGCCAGCGGGAGGTACAATGAGCAGTTCTTC.

In this sample, this clone turned up once. V is TRBV7-9 and J is TRBJ1-1; the match to TRBD1 covers 7 bases. This CDR3 is 15 amino acids long. Germline V CDR1 and CDR2: SEHNR, FQNEAQ (reference sequence). The junction had 7 bases not matched to a gene; V was cut back by 1 base and J by 5 bases. The CDR3 DNA reads TGTGCCAGCAGCTTAGACGAGACAGGGCGGACTGAAGCTTTCTTT. Translating it yields CASSLDETGRTEAFF.

This clone was detected a few times. The chain has TRBV6-5 and TRBJ2-1; no firm D call. This CDR3 region has 15 residues. CDR1 and CDR2 from the germline V gene are MNHEY and SVGAGI. Trimming shortened V by 4 bases and J by 8 bases, and 18 bases separated the two germline ends. Here the CDR3 DNA reads TGTGCCAGCAGTTCCCTAGTTTCACAAGCCGATGAGCAGTTCTTC. Protein product: CASSSLVSQADEQFF.

V is TRBV28 and J is TRBJ1-1; possibly TRBD1 for D (6 bases). V was clipped by 7 bases and J by 1 base, with 22 bases between them. This CDR3 has 17 residues. Germline lookup yields CDR1 MDHEN and CDR2 SYDVKM. CDR3 DNA sequence: TGTGCCAGCACCCTTTTGGGGGGGGCGAATCAGAACACTGAAGCTTTCTTT. Protein sequence: CASTLLGGANQNTEAFF.

The rearrangement joins TRBV27 to TRBJ2-3; TRBD2 matches at 7 bases. There are 15 residues in the CDR3. V lost 3 bases, J lost 1 base, and 4 bases stayed unmatched. CDR1 is MNHEY and CDR2 is SMNVEV in the germline V gene (reference sequence). Written as DNA, the CDR3 is TGTGCCAGCAGTTTTTGGGCGGGGGGCACAGATACGCAGTATTTT. It yields the protein CASSFWAGGTDTQYF.

The chain recombines TRBV9 with TRBJ1-3, with a possible D match to TRBD1 (6 bases). This CDR3 has 17 residues. V dropped 2 bases and J dropped 0 bases, with 15 bases sitting between them. Germline values: CDR1 SGDLS, CDR2 YYNGEE. CDR3 sequence reads: CASSVSYGQTSGNTIYF. The CDR3 DNA reads as TGTGCCAGCAGCGTTTCTTACGGACAGACCTCTGGAAACACCATATATTTT.